These T cell receptor beta chains were read from a single sample in a study of blood T cell repertoires in COVID-19. TCRdb's table, derived via immunoSEQ multiplex PCR, lists solely in-frame clones and lacks some. The data contain some 270,000 clones, roughly four fifths of them seen just once; the ten biggest clones take up roughly 3.2%. Sequencing input: PBMCs or T cells enriched from blood (not recorded which). The receptor set was obtained from a man aged 50-59 years who had recovered from COVID-19. The CDR3 runs from the conserved cysteine through the conserved F or W.

J: TRBJ2-7; V: TRBV19; CDR3: CASSIGTGQGSVKTF
J: TRBJ2-3; V: TRBV7-2; CDR3: CASADRRGAGDTQYF
J: TRBJ2-7; V: TRBV7-6; CDR3: CASSSTGGADEQYF
J: TRBJ2-3; V: TRBV7-3; CDR3: CASSSGGSGPGDTQYF
J: TRBJ1-3; V: TRBV9; CDR3: CASGYPGQNGNTIYF
J: TRBJ2-7; V: TRBV27; CDR3: CASSFRPRGQDEQYF
J: TRBJ2-7; V: TRBV5-1; CDR3: CASSATPGQGTYEQYF
J: TRBJ2-5; V: TRBV6-5; CDR3: CASCQGGLGQETQYF
J: TRBJ1-2; V: TRBV6-5; CDR3: CASLGFGYTF
J: TRBJ1-6; V: TRBV27; CDR3: CASSLRERGSPLHF
J: TRBJ1-3; V: TRBV7-8; CDR3: CASSLERGQYSGNTIYF
J: TRBJ2-5; V: TRBV7-9; CDR3: CASSLGTPPWTQYF
J: TRBJ2-7; V: TRBV14; CDR3: CASSQDLAGEQYF
J: TRBJ2-5; V: TRBV7-3; CDR3: CASSLTGTAQETQYF
J: TRBJ2-3; V: TRBV9; CDR3: CASSATSGSYTDTQYF
J: TRBJ2-3; V: TRBV7-2; CDR3: CASSLHLAGGGDTQYF
J: TRBJ1-1; V: TRBV27; CDR3: CASSLQGQGNTEAFF
J: TRBJ2-7; V: TRBV11-3; CDR3: CASRGLAQEQYF
J: TRBJ2-3; V: TRBV5-1; CDR3: CASSLRGVGTDTQYF
J: TRBJ2-7; V: TRBV7-8; CDR3: CASSSTSGSGEQYF
J: TRBJ1-2; V: TRBV28; CDR3: CASSSQQGQGYTF
J: TRBJ1-5; V: TRBV10-1; CDR3: CASKGDNQPQHF
J: TRBJ1-4; V: TRBV5-1; CDR3: CASSFGQGAMNEKLFF
J: TRBJ2-7; V: TRBV29-1; CDR3: CSVRTEWYEQYF
J: TRBJ1-2; V: TRBV5-1; CDR3: CASSLGGVASYGYTF
J: TRBJ2-1; V: TRBV6-1; CDR3: CASSEVLGGSTYEQFF
J: TRBJ1-2; V: TRBV7-2; CDR3: CASSSRDTLRGGYTF
J: TRBJ2-1; V: TRBV7-6; CDR3: CASSLVAGRARNEQFF
J: TRBJ2-4; V: TRBV2; CDR3: CASRPLAGGQSAKNIQYF
J: TRBJ2-2; V: TRBV4-3; CDR3: CASSQDLASGSGGELFF
J: TRBJ2-3; V: TRBV2; CDR3: CASMGQGDTQYF
J: TRBJ1-1; V: TRBV7-3; CDR3: CASSADRDSEAFF
J: TRBJ1-5; V: TRBV2; CDR3: CASSWTTGGGQPQHF
J: TRBJ2-1; V: TRBV12-3/TRBV12-4; CDR3: CASSLGSYNEQFF
J: TRBJ2-7; V: TRBV19; CDR3: CASSWTGVVYEQYF
J: TRBJ2-3; V: TRBV11-3; CDR3: CASSLQRGSTDTQYF
J: TRBJ1-1; V: TRBV10-3; CDR3: CAISSGTPLEAFF
J: TRBJ2-2; V: TRBV5-1; CDR3: CASSLEAGASTGELFF
J: TRBJ1-6; V: TRBV12-5; CDR3: CASGLGLQNSPLHF
J: TRBJ2-5; V: TRBV5-1; CDR3: CASRTGTSETQYF
J: TRBJ1-1; V: TRBV28; CDR3: CASRPTQGLGTEAFF
J: TRBJ2-7; V: TRBV7-2; CDR3: CASSVGQSYEQYF
J: TRBJ2-2; V: TRBV6-5; CDR3: CASGAPEGGELFF
J: TRBJ2-3; V: TRBV27; CDR3: CASTVSTGRSTDTQYF
J: TRBJ2-3; V: TRBV7-9; CDR3: CASSPGTGGTDTQYF
J: TRBJ2-5; V: TRBV28; CDR3: CASSLGGTSGRGQETQYF
J: TRBJ2-2; V: TRBV9; CDR3: CASSRDNWNTGELFF